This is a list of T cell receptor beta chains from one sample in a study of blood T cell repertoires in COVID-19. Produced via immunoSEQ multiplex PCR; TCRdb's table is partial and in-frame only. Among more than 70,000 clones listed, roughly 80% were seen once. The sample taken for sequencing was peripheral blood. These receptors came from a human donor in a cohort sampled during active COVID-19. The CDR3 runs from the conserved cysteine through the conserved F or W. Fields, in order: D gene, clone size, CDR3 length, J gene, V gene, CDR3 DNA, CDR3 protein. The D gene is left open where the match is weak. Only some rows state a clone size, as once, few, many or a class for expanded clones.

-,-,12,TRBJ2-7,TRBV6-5,TGTGCCAGCGGGGCGGTGACCTACGAGCAGTACTTC,CASGAVTYEQYF
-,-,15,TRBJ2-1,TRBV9,TGTGCCAGCAGTAAAGACTCCGGGTTGCGGAATGAGCAGTTCTTC,CASSKDSGLRNEQFF
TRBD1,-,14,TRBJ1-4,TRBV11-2,TGTGCCAGCAGCTTGCAGGGGGGAAATGAAAAACTGTTTTTT,CASSLQGGNEKLFF
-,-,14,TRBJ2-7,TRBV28,TGTGCCAGCAGTCGCCCTGCGGGGGCTTACGAGCAGTACTTC,CASSRPAGAYEQYF
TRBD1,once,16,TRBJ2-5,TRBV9,TGTGCCAGCAGCGCCTCCGGGACAGGGGTTCAAGAGACCCAGTACTTC,CASSASGTGVQETQYF
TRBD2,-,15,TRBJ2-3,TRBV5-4,TGTGCCAGCAGCTCCCAGCGGGGGGACGCAGATACGCAGTATTTT,CASSSQRGDADTQYF
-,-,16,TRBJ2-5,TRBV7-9,TGTGCCAGCAGCTCGTACCAGGGATCCCTCCAAGAGACCCAGTACTTC,CASSSYQGSLQETQYF
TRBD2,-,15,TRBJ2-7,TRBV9,TGTGCCAGCAGCGTAGAGGCGGGGGGACCTTACGAGCAGTACTTC,CASSVEAGGPYEQYF
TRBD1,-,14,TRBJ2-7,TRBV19,TGTGCCAGTAGTATCCGGGACAGGGTCTACGAGCAGTACTTC,CASSIRDRVYEQYF
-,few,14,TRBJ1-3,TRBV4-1,TGCGCCAGCAGCCAAGTTCGGGATAGAAACACCATATATTTT,CASSQVRDRNTIYF
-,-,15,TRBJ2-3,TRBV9,TGTGCCAGCAGAAGAACAGGAGATTACACAGATACGCAGTATTTT,CASRRTGDYTDTQYF
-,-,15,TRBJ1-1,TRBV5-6,TGTGCCAGCAGCTTGCTTAAGTCGGGGAACACTGAAGCTTTCTTT,CASSLLKSGNTEAFF
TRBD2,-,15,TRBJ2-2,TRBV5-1,TGCGCCAGCAGCTTGACTAGCGGGGTTTCCGGGGAGCTGTTTTTT,CASSLTSGVSGELFF
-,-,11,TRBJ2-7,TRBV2,TGTGCCAGCAGGTACAGTTACGAGCAGTACTTC,CASRYSYEQYF
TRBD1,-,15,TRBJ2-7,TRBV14,TGTGCCAGCAGCCTGCCGGGACAGGGGTTCTACGAGCAGTACTTC,CASSLPGQGFYEQYF
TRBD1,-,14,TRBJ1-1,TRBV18,TGTGCCAGCTCAGCCACAGGGGAGAACACTGAAGCTTTCTTT,CASSATGENTEAFF
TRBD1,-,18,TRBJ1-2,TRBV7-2,TGTGCCAGCAGCTCCGGCCCCGGACAGGGGGCGTTCGGCTATGGCTACACCTTC,CASSSGPGQGAFGYGYTF
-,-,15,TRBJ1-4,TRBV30,TGTGCCTGGAGTGACCTGGGGCAGTCGCATGAAAAACTGTTTTTT,CAWSDLGQSHEKLFF
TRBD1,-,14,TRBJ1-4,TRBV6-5,TGTGCCAGCGGGGACAGGGGGCAAGGTGAAAAACTGTTTTTT,CASGDRGQGEKLFF
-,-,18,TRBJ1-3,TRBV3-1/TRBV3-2,TGTGCCAGCAGCCAAGATCCAAGGGGGGGCCTCACTGGAAACACCATATATTTT,CASSQDPRGGLTGNTIYF
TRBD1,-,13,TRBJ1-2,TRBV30,TGTGCCTGGACCCAGGACAGGAACTATGGCTACACCTTC,CAWTQDRNYGYTF
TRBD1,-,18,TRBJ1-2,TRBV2,TGTGCCAGCAGTTCGGGACCAGGGACAGGGTTTTCCATCTATGGCTACACCTTC,CASSSGPGTGFSIYGYTF
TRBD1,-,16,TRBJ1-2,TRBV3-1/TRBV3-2,TGTGCCAGCAGCCGTTCCGGGACAGGGAGTCTCTATGGCTACACCTTC,CASSRSGTGSLYGYTF